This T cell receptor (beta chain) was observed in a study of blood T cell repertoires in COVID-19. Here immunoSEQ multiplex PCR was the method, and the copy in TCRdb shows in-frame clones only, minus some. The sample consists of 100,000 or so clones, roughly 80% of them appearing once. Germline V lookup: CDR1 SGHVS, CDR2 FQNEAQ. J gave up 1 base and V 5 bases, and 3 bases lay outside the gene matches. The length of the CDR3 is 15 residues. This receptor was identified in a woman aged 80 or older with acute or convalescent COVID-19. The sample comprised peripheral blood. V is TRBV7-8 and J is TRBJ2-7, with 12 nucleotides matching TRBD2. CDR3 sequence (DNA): TGTGCCAGCAGCCTCGGACTAGCGGGATCCTACGAGCAGTACTTC. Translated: CASSLGLAGSYEQYF.